The 27 T cell receptor beta chains below all came from one sample that was sequenced in a study of T cell clusters in autoimmune cytopenias. TRB was amplified by touch-down multiplex PCR, primer pools A and B combined. From the multiplex PCR reads, TCRdb lists one entry per CDR3 protein and no DNA. The sample spans 2,000 to 2,500 distinct CDR3 sequences; the ten largest clones claim over 40%. TRB amplification used roughly 250 ng of peripheral blood genomic DNA. Input material: peripheral blood. These receptors all stem from a human donor with an autoimmune cytopenia or autoimmune hepatitis (not recorded which).

This clonotype ranks as medium-sized in terms of frequency. The rearrangement links TRBV19 to TRBJ2-3. Germline assignment: CDR1 LNHDA and CDR2 SQIVND (reference sequence). There are 12 residues in the CDR3. CDR3 residues: CASTGWGDTQYF.

This CDR3 is CSALRDTPDTQYF. The chain joins TRBV20-1 to TRBJ2-3; the TCRdb D gene call, TRBD1, has no DNA to confirm it. CDR1 DFQATT and CDR2 SNEGSKA come from the germline V gene (reference sequence). The CDR3 is 13 amino acids.

The chain uses TRBV11-2 and TRBJ1-4. The CDR3 consists of 13 residues. Germline assignment: CDR1 SGHAT and CDR2 FQNNGV. CDR3 region: CASSRGGSEKLFF.

This clonotype registers medium-sized (0.01 to 0.1%) by frequency. The chain joins TRBV24-1 to TRBJ2-5; TCRdb indicates TRBD2, and absent DNA this call remains unverified. From germline, CDR1 is KGHDR and CDR2 SFDVKD. CDR3 length: 15 residues. The CDR3 is CATSDRLAGHRVQYF.

This clonotype ranks as medium-sized (0.01 to 0.1%) in terms of frequency. The rearrangement uses TRBV10-3 and TRBJ1-2; lacking DNA, the TRBD1 call made by TCRdb goes unchecked. CDR1 and CDR2 (germline): ENHRY, SYGVKD. This CDR3 spans 13 amino acids. The CDR3 sequence is CAIRYTGYYGYTF.

The CDR3 sequence is CATSDLNPGELFF. This chain joins TRBV24-1 and TRBJ2-2. Germline V lookup: CDR1 KGHDR, CDR2 SFDVKD. The CDR3 spans 13 residues.

The J gene is TRBJ2-1, the V gene TRBV12-3 or TRBV12-4; checking the TCRdb D call of TRBD1 is not possible without DNA. CDR3 length: 13 residues. This chain's CDR3 is CASSSWTNNEQFF.

This clonotype is medium-sized by frequency. V gene TRBV6-5 combines with J gene TRBJ1-2; TCRdb's D gene call, TRBD1, goes unchecked for lack of DNA. The CDR3 spans 12 residues. Germline loops: CDR1 MNHEY, CDR2 SVGAGI. The CDR3: CASKTGDYGYTF.

This clonotype is called medium-sized based on its frequency. This chain uses TRBV13 with TRBJ2-4. The CDR3 loop spans 15 amino acids. Germline assignment: CDR1 PRHDT and CDR2 FYEKMQ (reference sequence). The CDR3 sequence: CASSLGVRGGNIQYF.

By frequency, this clonotype registers medium-sized. The chain employs TRBV4-3 and TRBJ2-3; lacking DNA, the TRBD1 call made by TCRdb goes unchecked. There are 16 residues in the CDR3. The germline CDR1 and CDR2 sequences are LGHNA and YSLEER. This chain's CDR3 is CASSQAPRGSADTQYF.

V is TRBV12-5 and J is TRBJ2-4. This CDR3 has 16 amino acids. Germline V CDR1 and CDR2: LGHNT, FRNRAP. CDR3 protein: CASGPDLFTAKNIQYF.

This clonotype is medium-sized by frequency. V gene TRBV7-6 combines with J gene TRBJ2-7; TCRdb gives TRBD1 as the D gene, but with no DNA this cannot be confirmed. The CDR3 sequence is 15 residues long. Germline V gives CDR1 SGHVS, CDR2 FNYEAQ. This CDR3 reads CASSPRPDRVYEQYF.

CDR3 in amino acids: CASARGVEWSEQFF. The V gene is TRBV6-4, the J gene TRBJ2-1. CDR1 and CDR2 from the germline V gene are MRHNA and SNTAGT. This CDR3 spans 14 amino acids.

This clonotype registers medium-sized by frequency. The V call is TRBV7-2, the J call TRBJ2-3; no DNA is available, so the TRBD2 call from TCRdb remains unchecked. From germline, CDR1 is SGHTA and CDR2 FQGNSA. The CDR3 is 14 residues long. The CDR3 protein is CASSPISGRDTQYF.

The chain has TRBV4-1 and TRBJ1-5; there is no DNA to check the TCRdb D call of TRBD1. The CDR3 runs to 17 residues. The germline gives CDR1 MGHRA, CDR2 YSYEKL. The CDR3 is CASSYRSAGTSNQPQHF.

The rearrangement uses TRBV20-1 and TRBJ1-2; without DNA, the TCRdb call of TRBD1 cannot be checked. CDR3 length: 15 amino acids. The germline CDR1 and CDR2 sequences are DFQATT and SNEGSKA (reference sequence). CDR3 residues: CSATGTPVRTYGYTF.

The CDR3 loop reads CASRTTDSYEQYF. This chain connects TRBV25-1 to TRBJ2-7; TCRdb picks TRBD1, but there is no DNA to check that call. The CDR3 runs to 13 residues. The germline V gene has CDR1 MGHDK and CDR2 SYGVNS.

The chain uses TRBV11-2 and TRBJ2-2; TCRdb picks TRBD2, but there is no DNA to check that call. The V gene's germline CDR1 is SGHAT and CDR2 FQNNGV. The CDR3 has 16 amino acids. The CDR3 protein is CASSLWTRRNTGELFF.

The chain has TRBV10-1 and TRBJ2-1. The CDR3 is 12 residues long. CDR1 and CDR2 from the germline V gene are WNHNN and SYGVQD (reference sequence). CDR3 in amino acids: CASSYSYNEQFF.

V is TRBV19 and J is TRBJ1-2; no DNA is available, so the TRBD1 call from TCRdb remains unchecked. CDR3 size: 17 residues. The germline CDR1 and CDR2 sequences are LNHDA and SQIVND (reference sequence). This CDR3 is CASSKHISRRIDYGYTF.

The chain couples TRBV4-3 to TRBJ1-2; absent DNA, TCRdb's TRBD1 call cannot be checked. Germline V gives CDR1 LGHNA, CDR2 YSLEER. The CDR3 spans 14 residues. CDR3 protein: CASSQATGNYGYTF.

This clonotype ranks as medium-sized (0.01 to 0.1%) in terms of frequency. This chain joins TRBV12-3 or TRBV12-4 and TRBJ1-4; the D gene TCRdb calls, TRBD1, cannot be checked with no DNA. The CDR3 has 13 amino acids. The CDR3 reads CASYGGGYGKLFF.

This clonotype is deemed medium-sized by its frequency. The V call is TRBV12-3 or TRBV12-4, the J call TRBJ2-3. The CDR3 contains 11 residues. The chain's CDR3 is CASRGSGTQYF.

The chain employs TRBV9 and TRBJ2-6; lacking DNA, the TRBD2 call made by TCRdb goes unchecked. Germline CDR1 reads SGDLS; CDR2 reads YYNGEE. The CDR3 runs 18 residues. CDR3 in amino acids: CASSPGLIVVSGANVLTF.

The chain has TRBV20-1 and TRBJ2-7; TCRdb's assignment of TRBD2 cannot be checked, as there is no DNA. Germline V gene data show CDR1 as DFQATT and CDR2 as SNEGSKA (reference sequence). This CDR3 is 13 amino acids long. CDR3 residues: CSAIAGKLYEQYF.

The rearrangement uses TRBV5-1 and TRBJ1-1; TCRdb proposes TRBD1, but this gene call is untestable without DNA. This CDR3 region has 13 residues. Looked up from germline, CDR1 is SGHRS and CDR2 is YFSETQ. The CDR3: CASSFRGGTEAFF.

This chain joins TRBV7-7 and TRBJ2-1. CDR3 size: 15 residues. The V gene's germline CDR1 is SSHAT and CDR2 FNYEAQ (reference sequence). The CDR3 loop is CASSRGGSSYNEQFF. Supplemented by reference TRBV7-7 and TRBJ2-1, the full variable domain reads GAGVSQSPRYKVTKRGQDVTLRCDPISSHATLYWYQQALGQGPEFLTYFNYEAQPDKSGLPSDRFSAERPEGSISTLTIQRTEQRDSAMYRCASSRGGSSYNEQFFGPGTRLTVL.